The next 9 T cell receptor beta chains were all read from a single sample in a study of T-cell reconstitution after alpha-beta-depleted transplantation in children. Library preparation (for TCRbeta) was performed with unique molecular identifiers. One entry per CDR3 protein, called by TCRdb with MiXCR from the PCR reads. The data show under 300,000 distinct CDR3 sequences, about 9.9% seen once. Sample: peripheral blood, taken 180 days after TCRalphabeta/CD19-depleted stem cell transplant. Every receptor here comes from a male patient between 2 and 10 years old who had a stem cell transplant for chronic granulomatous disease, so the T cells may come from the graft donor.

With regard to this clonotype: This could be a read error, since a much larger clone is one nucleotide away. The chain uses TRBV11-2 and TRBJ2-5; perhaps TRBD2 as D (6 bases). This CDR3 is 14 amino acids long. Trimming shortened V by 5 bases and J by 4 bases, and 14 bases separated the two germline ends. From germline, CDR1 is SGHAT and CDR2 FQNNGV. The CDR3 loop is CASSPTRTGETQYF. Here the CDR3 DNA reads TGTGCCAGCAGCCCGACTAGAACGGGAGAGACCCAGTACTTC.

Ten or more counts support this clonotype. This chain joins TRBV12-3 or TRBV12-4 and TRBJ2-5; TRBD2 matches 10 bases. The CDR3 spans 16 residues. The J segment lost 1 base and the V segment lost 6 bases, leaving 8 bases of the junction unmatched. In DNA form, the CDR3 reads TGTGCCAGCAGACTTAGGACTAGCGGCCCCCAAGAGACCCAGTACTTC. Encoded protein: CASRLRTSGPQETQYF.

The V call is TRBV30, the J call TRBJ2-3, with a weak D call TRBD2 (5 bases). The germline CDR1 and CDR2 sequences are GTSNPN and SVGIG (reference sequence). The CDR3 is made up of 14 amino acids. Between the trimmed V and J ends, which lost 0 bases and 2 bases, there was a span of 9 bases. The CDR3 spells CAWSVGGDTDTQYF. The CDR3 region has the DNA TGTGCCTGGAGTGTAGGAGGTGACACAGATACGCAGTATTTT.

This clonotype was recorded at least ten times. The V gene is TRBV12-3 or TRBV12-4, the J gene TRBJ2-5; TRBD2 agrees at 9 bases. CDR3 size: 18 residues. Germline trimming cut 3 bases from V and 5 bases from J; bases unmatched to any gene: 16. As DNA, the CDR3 is TGTGCCAGCAGTTTTCGGCAGGGGCTAGCGGGATTCGATGAGACCCAGTACTTC. This gives the protein CASSFRQGLAGFDETQYF.

This clonotype occurred many times. This CDR3 reads CASSYSPASTDTQYF. The CDR3 DNA follows: TGTGCCAGCAGTTACTCACCGGCGAGCACAGATACGCAGTATTTT. This chain connects TRBV6-2 or TRBV6-3 to TRBJ2-3; D gene ambiguous. V was shortened by 0 bases and J by 0 bases, with 7 bases between the two germline ends. This CDR3 region has 15 residues. Germline V gene sequence: CDR1 MNHEY, CDR2 SVGEGT.

In its sample, this clonotype was seen many times. The chain employs TRBV6-1 and TRBJ2-5, with D perhaps TRBD2 (5 bases). Germline V lookup: CDR1 MNHNS, CDR2 SASEGT. The CDR3 has 16 residues. V was cut by 6 bases and J by 2 bases, with 19 bases left in between. CDR3 in DNA: TGTGCCAGCAGCAAACGGCTTCCAACGGGGCAAGAGACCCAGTACTTC. It codes for CASSKRLPTGQETQYF.

The rearrangement uses TRBV19 and TRBJ2-1, with a possible D match to TRBD2 (6 bases). Trimming shortened V by 4 bases and J by 4 bases, and 17 bases separated the two germline ends. This CDR3 region has 16 residues. Germline CDR1 reads LNHDA; CDR2 reads SQIVND (reference sequence). CDR3 in DNA: TGTGCCAGTAGTACCCCTAGTAGCGGAGTTTACAATGAGCAGTTCTTC. It encodes CASSTPSSGVYNEQFF.

In its sample, this clonotype was seen many times. The V gene is TRBV6-5, the J gene TRBJ1-2; weak D call: TRBD1 (5 bases). Trimming removed 3 bases from V and 2 bases from J, with 13 bases in between. CDR1 is MNHEY, CDR2 SVGAGI, per germline. This CDR3 region has 15 residues. DNA of the CDR3: TGTGCCAGCAGTTATGCTCGGGGGAAAAACTATGGCTACACCTTC. It yields the protein CASSYARGKNYGYTF.

In its sample, this clonotype was seen many times. This rearrangement joins TRBV4-1 to TRBJ2-6; 11 nucleotides match TRBD2. Germline CDR1 and CDR2: MGHRA and YSYEKL. This CDR3 region has 17 residues. V trimming: 6 bases; J trimming: 0 bases; junction bases outside the gene matches: 4. CDR3 loop: CASRLTSGVSGANVLTF. The CDR3 bases are TGCGCCAGCAGGCTGACTAGCGGGGTCTCTGGGGCCAACGTCCTGACTTTC.